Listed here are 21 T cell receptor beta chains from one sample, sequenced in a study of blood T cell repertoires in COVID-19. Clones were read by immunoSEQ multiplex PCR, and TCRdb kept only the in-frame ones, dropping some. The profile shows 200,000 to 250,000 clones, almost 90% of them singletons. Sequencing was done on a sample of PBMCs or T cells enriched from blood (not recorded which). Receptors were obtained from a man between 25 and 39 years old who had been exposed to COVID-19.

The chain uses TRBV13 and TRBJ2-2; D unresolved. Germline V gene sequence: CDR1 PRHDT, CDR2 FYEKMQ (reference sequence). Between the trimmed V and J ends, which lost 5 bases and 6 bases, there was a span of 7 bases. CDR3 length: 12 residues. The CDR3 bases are TGTGCCAGCAGCCTGTCGGCCGGGGAGCTGTTTTTT. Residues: CASSLSAGELFF.

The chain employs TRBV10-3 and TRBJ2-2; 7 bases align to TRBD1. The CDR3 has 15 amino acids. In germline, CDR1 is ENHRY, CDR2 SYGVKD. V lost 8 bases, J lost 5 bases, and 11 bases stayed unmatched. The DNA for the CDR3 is TGTGCCATCCGCTCCCGGGACAGCATAACCGGGGAGCTGTTTTTT. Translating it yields CAIRSRDSITGELFF.

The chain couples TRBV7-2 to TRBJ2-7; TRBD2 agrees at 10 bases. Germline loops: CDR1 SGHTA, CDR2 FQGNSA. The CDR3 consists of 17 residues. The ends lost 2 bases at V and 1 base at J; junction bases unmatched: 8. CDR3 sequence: CASSLSFLAGDSYEQYF. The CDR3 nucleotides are TGTGCCAGCAGCTTATCGTTCCTAGCGGGGGATTCCTACGAGCAGTACTTC.

CDR3 in amino acids: CASSLGAGGPEAFF. In DNA, the CDR3 is TGTGCCAGCAGCTTAGGGGCAGGGGGCCCTGAAGCTTTCTTT. The chain links TRBV7-8 to TRBJ1-1; 8 bases match TRBD1. Germline assignment: CDR1 SGHVS and CDR2 FQNEAQ. J lost 6 bases, V lost 1 base, and 4 bases had no gene match. The CDR3 is 14 amino acids.

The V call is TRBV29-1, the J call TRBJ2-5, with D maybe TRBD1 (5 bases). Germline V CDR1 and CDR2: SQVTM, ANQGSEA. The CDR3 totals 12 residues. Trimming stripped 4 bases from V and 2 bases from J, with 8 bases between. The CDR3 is CSVGQGQETQYF. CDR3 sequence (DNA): TGCAGCGTTGGGCAGGGACAAGAGACCCAGTACTTC.

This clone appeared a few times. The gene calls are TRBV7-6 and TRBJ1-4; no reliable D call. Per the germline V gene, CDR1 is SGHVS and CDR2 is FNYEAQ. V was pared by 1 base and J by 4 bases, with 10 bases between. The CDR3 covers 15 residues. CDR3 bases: TGTGCCAGCAGCTTAGGTGGACTGGGTAATGAAAAACTGTTTTTT. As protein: CASSLGGLGNEKLFF.

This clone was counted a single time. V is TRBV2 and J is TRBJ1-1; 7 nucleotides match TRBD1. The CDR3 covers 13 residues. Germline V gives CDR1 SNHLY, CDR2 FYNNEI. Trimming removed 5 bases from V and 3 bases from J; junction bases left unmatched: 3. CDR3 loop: CASSTGAHTEAFF. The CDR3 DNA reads TGTGCCAGCAGTACAGGGGCCCACACTGAAGCTTTCTTT.

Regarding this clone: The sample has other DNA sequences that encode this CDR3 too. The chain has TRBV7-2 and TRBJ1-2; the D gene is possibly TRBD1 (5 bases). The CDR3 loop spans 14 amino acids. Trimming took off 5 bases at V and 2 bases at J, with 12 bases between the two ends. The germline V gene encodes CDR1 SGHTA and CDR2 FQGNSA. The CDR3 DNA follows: TGTGCCAGCAGCCCCAGCGGGGGGAACTATGGCTACACCTTC. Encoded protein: CASSPSGGNYGYTF.

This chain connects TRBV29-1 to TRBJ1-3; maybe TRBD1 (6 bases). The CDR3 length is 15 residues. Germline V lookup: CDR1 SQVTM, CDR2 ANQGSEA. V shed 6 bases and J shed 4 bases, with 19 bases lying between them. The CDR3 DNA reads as TGCAGCGTCGAAAATTTACAGGGCACCGGAAACACCATATATTTT. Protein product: CSVENLQGTGNTIYF.

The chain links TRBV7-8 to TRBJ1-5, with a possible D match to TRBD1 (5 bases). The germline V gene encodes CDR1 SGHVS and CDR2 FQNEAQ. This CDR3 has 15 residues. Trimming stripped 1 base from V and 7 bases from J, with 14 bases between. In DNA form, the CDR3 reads TGTGCCAGCAGCTTAGTTCGGGGGGTGAACCAGCCCCAGCATTTT. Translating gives CASSLVRGVNQPQHF. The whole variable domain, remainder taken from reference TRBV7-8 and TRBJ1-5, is GAGVSQSPRYKVAKRGQDVALRCDPISGHVSLFWYQQALGQGPEFLTYFQNEAQLDKSGLPSDRFFAERPEGSVSTLKIQRTQQEDSAVYLCASSLVRGVNQPQHFGDGTRLSIL.

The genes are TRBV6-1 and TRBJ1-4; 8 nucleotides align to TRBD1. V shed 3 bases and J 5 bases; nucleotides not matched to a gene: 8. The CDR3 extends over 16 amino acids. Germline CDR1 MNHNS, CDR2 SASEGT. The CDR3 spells CASSDRGTGLNEKLFF. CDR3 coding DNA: TGTGCCAGCAGTGATCGGGGGACAGGACTAAATGAAAAACTGTTTTTT.

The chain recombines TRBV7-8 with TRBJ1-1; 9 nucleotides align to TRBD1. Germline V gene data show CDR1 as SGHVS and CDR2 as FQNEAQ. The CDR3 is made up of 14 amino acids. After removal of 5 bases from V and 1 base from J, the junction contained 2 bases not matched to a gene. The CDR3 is CASSLGQGNTEAFF. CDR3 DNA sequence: TGTGCCAGCAGCCTGGGACAGGGGAACACTGAAGCTTTCTTT. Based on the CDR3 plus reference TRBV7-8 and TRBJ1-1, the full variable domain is GAGVSQSPRYKVAKRGQDVALRCDPISGHVSLFWYQQALGQGPEFLTYFQNEAQLDKSGLPSDRFFAERPEGSVSTLKIQRTQQEDSAVYLCASSLGQGNTEAFFGQGTRLTVV.

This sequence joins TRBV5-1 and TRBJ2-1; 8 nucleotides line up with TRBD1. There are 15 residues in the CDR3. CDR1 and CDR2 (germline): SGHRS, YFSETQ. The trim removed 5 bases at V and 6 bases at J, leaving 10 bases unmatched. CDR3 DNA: TGCGCCAGCAGGTCCGGACAGGGCCTCTTCAATGAGCAGTTCTTC. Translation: CASRSGQGLFNEQFF.

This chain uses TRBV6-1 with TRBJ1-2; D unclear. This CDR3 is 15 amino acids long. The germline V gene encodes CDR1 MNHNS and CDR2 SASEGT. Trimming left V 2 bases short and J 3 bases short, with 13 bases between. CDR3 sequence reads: CASSELSQFYYGYTF. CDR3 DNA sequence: TGTGCCAGCAGTGAATTGTCGCAGTTCTACTATGGCTACACCTTC.

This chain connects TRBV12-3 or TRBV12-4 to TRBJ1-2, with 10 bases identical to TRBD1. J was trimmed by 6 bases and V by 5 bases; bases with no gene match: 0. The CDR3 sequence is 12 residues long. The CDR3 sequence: CASSGQGDGYTF. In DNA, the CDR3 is TGTGCCAGCAGTGGACAGGGGGATGGCTACACCTTC.

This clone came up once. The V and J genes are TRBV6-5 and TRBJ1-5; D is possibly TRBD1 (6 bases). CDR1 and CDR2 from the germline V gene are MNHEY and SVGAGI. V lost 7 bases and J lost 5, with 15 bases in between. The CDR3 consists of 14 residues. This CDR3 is CASNHQDSDQPQHF. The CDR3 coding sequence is TGTGCCAGCAATCACCAGGACAGCGATCAGCCCCAGCATTTT.

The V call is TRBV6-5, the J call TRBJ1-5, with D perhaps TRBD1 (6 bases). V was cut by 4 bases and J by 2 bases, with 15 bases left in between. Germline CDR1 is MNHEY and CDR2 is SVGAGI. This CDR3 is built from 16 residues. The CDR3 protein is CASSSDRPSGNQPQHF. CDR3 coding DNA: TGTGCCAGCAGTTCCGACAGGCCCTCAGGCAATCAGCCCCAGCATTTT.

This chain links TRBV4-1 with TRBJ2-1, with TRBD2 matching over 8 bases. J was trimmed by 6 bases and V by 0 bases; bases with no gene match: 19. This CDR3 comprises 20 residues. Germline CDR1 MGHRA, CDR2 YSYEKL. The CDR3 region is CASSQDLFGLAGSVGNEQFF. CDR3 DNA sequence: TGCGCCAGCAGCCAAGATCTCTTCGGATTAGCGGGGTCGGTAGGCAATGAGCAGTTCTTC.

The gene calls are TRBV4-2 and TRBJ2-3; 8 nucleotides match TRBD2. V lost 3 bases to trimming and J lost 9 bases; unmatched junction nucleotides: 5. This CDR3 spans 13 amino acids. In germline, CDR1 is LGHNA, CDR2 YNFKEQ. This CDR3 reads CASSQNSGETQYF. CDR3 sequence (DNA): TGTGCCAGCAGCCAGAATAGCGGGGAGACGCAGTATTTT.

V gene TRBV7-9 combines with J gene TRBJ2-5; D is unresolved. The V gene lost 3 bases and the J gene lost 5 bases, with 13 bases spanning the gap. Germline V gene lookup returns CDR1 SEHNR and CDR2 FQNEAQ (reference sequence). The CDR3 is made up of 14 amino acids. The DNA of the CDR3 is TGTGCCAGCAGCTTTCTTCTTGCTGGCGAGACCCAGTACTTC. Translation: CASSFLLAGETQYF.

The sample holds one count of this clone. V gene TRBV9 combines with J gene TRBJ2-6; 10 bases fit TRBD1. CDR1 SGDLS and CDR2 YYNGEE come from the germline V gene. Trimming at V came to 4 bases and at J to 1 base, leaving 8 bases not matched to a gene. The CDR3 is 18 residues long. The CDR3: CASSNRDRGWSGANVLTF. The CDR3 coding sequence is TGTGCCAGCAGCAACCGGGACAGGGGTTGGTCTGGGGCCAACGTCCTGACTTTC.